This T cell receptor (beta chain) comes out of a study of OX40 agonist ivuxolimab in advanced cancers. Overall study context: Dose-escalation patients suffered from hepatocellular carcinoma, melanoma, renal cell or head and neck cancer.

This clone was observed once. The investigators sampled blood at baseline, at cycle 4 day 1, and at cycle 7 day 1. The V end lost 4 bases, the J end lost 1 base, and 11 bases lay between the germline ends. The CDR3 is made up of 14 amino acids. Germline lookup yields CDR1 SEHNR and CDR2 FQNEAQ (reference sequence). Assay: immunoSEQ multiplex PCR; the TCRdb copy retains only in-frame clones and omits some. Among 50,000 to 75,000 clones listed, roughly 87% were seen once. The rearrangement links TRBV7-9 to TRBJ2-7; D possibly matches TRBD1 or TRBD2 (5 bases each). This TCR came from an adult with an advanced solid tumor such as melanoma, head and neck, liver or kidney cancer. Here the sequenced sample was CD4+ or CD8+ T cells sorted from blood, taken in a trial of the OX40 agonist ivuxolimab. Written as DNA, the CDR3 is TGTGCCAGCAGCTCACGGGGACGGTCCTACGAGCAGTACTTC. Encoded protein: CASSSRGRSYEQYF.